Below, 21 T cell receptor beta chains from the same sample are listed, as sequenced in a study of blood T cells in healthy people across ages. With a J-beta primer mix and a sample-barcoded 5' primer, a second PCR ran about 6 to 11 cycles. From the 5' RACE reads, TCRdb called clonotypes with MiXCR, one entry per CDR3 protein. The table shows around 1,000,000 distinct CDR3 sequences, with about 23% occurring only once. The same sample was also used in a study of T cells of mothers and their children.

Source material: blood. Receptors were obtained from a girl aged 2-9 years in good health.

This clonotype was observed at least ten times. J is TRBJ2-7 and V is TRBV5-1; perhaps TRBD2 as D (6 bases). The V gene's germline CDR1 is SGHRS and CDR2 YFSETQ. The germline V and J ends were trimmed by 0 bases and 3 bases, with 16 bases remaining between them. This CDR3 has 16 residues. In nucleotides, the CDR3 is TGCGCCAGCAGCTTGGAGAGCGGGCTGGGTAGCTACGAGCAGTACTTC. Protein sequence: CASSLESGLGSYEQYF.

This clonotype was found a few times. The genes are TRBV28 and TRBJ2-5, with a weak D call TRBD1 (5 bases). This CDR3 comprises 13 residues. The germline V gene encodes CDR1 MDHEN and CDR2 SYDVKM. Trimming cost V 2 bases and J 5 bases, with 9 bases left between them. The CDR3 reads CASSLAQGETQYF. The CDR3 nucleotides are TGTGCCAGCAGTTTAGCCCAGGGTGAGACCCAGTACTTC. Using reference TRBV28 and TRBJ2-5 for the parts outside the CDR3, the full variable domain is DVKVTQSSRYLVKRTGEKVFLECVQDMDHENMFWYRQDPGLGLRLIYFSYDVKMKEKGDIPEGYSVSREKKERFSLILESASTNQTSMYLCASSLAQGETQYFGPGTRLLVL.

This clonotype was seen ten or more times. CDR3 nucleotide sequence: TGTGCCAGCAGTTTAACGACAGGGACTGGAAACACCATATATTTT. It codes for CASSLTTGTGNTIYF. The V gene is TRBV28, the J gene TRBJ1-3, with 7 positions matching TRBD1. With 2 bases clipped from V and 2 bases from J, the junction kept 3 bases outside the gene matches. The germline V gene encodes CDR1 MDHEN and CDR2 SYDVKM. The CDR3 has 15 amino acids. The whole variable domain, filled in from reference TRBV28 and TRBJ1-3, reads DVKVTQSSRYLVKRTGEKVFLECVQDMDHENMFWYRQDPGLGLRLIYFSYDVKMKEKGDIPEGYSVSREKKERFSLILESASTNQTSMYLCASSLTTGTGNTIYFGEGSWLTVV.

This clonotype showed up just a few times. The rearrangement uses TRBV4-1 and TRBJ2-5; 9 bases agree with TRBD1. This CDR3 spans 16 amino acids. V shed 4 bases, J shed 3 bases, and the junction held 9 bases outside the gene matches. The germline V gene has CDR1 MGHRA and CDR2 YSYEKL. The CDR3 here is CASSRLQQGAEETQYF. CDR3 nucleotide sequence: TGCGCCAGCAGCCGACTCCAACAGGGGGCTGAAGAGACCCAGTACTTC.

This clonotype came up a few times. This chain uses TRBV7-9 with TRBJ2-2, with no clear D. This CDR3 is built from 14 residues. Per the germline V gene, CDR1 is SEHNR and CDR2 is FQNEAQ (reference sequence). The V end lost 1 base, the J end lost 7 bases, and 10 bases lay between the germline ends. This CDR3 is CASSLVGGSGELFF. CDR3 DNA sequence: TGTGCCAGCAGCTTAGTAGGCGGAAGCGGGGAGCTGTTTTTT.

Concerning this clonotype itself: The CDR3 ends on some other residue instead of the conserved phenylalanine or tryptophan, so this is likely a read error. The rearrangement links TRBV15 to TRBJ2-7; a possible D gene is TRBD1 (5 bases). This CDR3 has 18 amino acids. CDR1 is LNHNV, CDR2 YYDKDF, per germline (reference sequence). Trimming left V 8 bases short and J 2 bases short, with 28 bases between. The CDR3 is CATRDAHSGLAVPYEQYL. The CDR3 nucleotides read TGTGCCACCCGAGATGCACATTCAGGGTTGGCGGTTCCCTACGAGCAGTACCTC.

Regarding this clonotype: At one end the junction does not follow the germline gene, possibly because of a read error. The chain employs TRBV9 and TRBJ2-1, with unresolved D. The germline gives CDR1 SGDLS, CDR2 YYNGEE. CDR3 length: 17 amino acids. CDR3 DNA sequence: TGTGCCAGCAGCGTAGAGCCGGGCCCAAACCCTTACAATGGGCAGTTCTTC. Its protein product is CASSVEPGPNPYNGQFF.

The V gene is TRBV20-1, the J gene TRBJ2-2; 10 nucleotides agree with TRBD1. Trimming cost V 3 bases and J 4 bases; bases outside gene matches: 14. The CDR3 consists of 18 residues. Per germline, CDR1 DFQATT and CDR2 SNEGSKA (reference sequence). The CDR3 sequence: CSASRFRGTGAGTGELFF. Written as DNA, the CDR3 is TGCAGTGCTAGTCGATTTCGGGGGACAGGGGCAGGCACCGGGGAGCTGTTTTTT.

There are a few counts of this clonotype. The chain joins TRBV20-1 to TRBJ1-2; D unresolved. V was shortened by 0 bases and J by 5 bases, with 22 bases between the two germline ends. Germline assignment: CDR1 DFQATT and CDR2 SNEGSKA (reference sequence). This CDR3 spans 17 amino acids. The CDR3 region is CSARDDGGRKGRYGYTF. The DNA for the CDR3 is TGCAGTGCTAGAGATGATGGTGGTCGGAAAGGCAGATATGGCTACACCTTC.

The gene calls are TRBV27 and TRBJ2-3; D gene uncertain. Deletions cut 5 bases from V and 2 bases from J, with 11 bases between. The CDR3 is 14 residues long. The germline CDR1 and CDR2 sequences are MNHEY and SMNVEV (reference sequence). The chain's CDR3 is CASSDMEYTDTQYF. DNA of the CDR3: TGTGCCAGCAGTGATATGGAGTACACAGATACGCAGTATTTT.

The chain carries TRBV28 and TRBJ2-5; D not resolved. V was cut by 3 bases and J by 0 bases, with 11 bases left in between. This CDR3 has 15 residues. Looked up from germline, CDR1 is MDHEN and CDR2 is SYDVKM. Here the CDR3 reads CASSLISSNQETQYF. The CDR3 nucleotides are TGTGCCAGCAGTTTGATCAGTAGTAACCAAGAGACCCAGTACTTC.

This rearrangement joins TRBV6-2 or TRBV6-3 to TRBJ1-1, with no clear D. Deletions cut 3 bases from V and 4 bases from J, with 6 bases between. The V gene's germline CDR1 is MNHEY and CDR2 SVGEGT. The CDR3 has 12 amino acids. CDR3 protein: CASSYQPTEAFF. Written as DNA, the CDR3 is TGTGCCAGCAGTTATCAACCCACTGAAGCTTTCTTT.

The CDR3 reads CASSPSDVYEQYF. The DNA of the CDR3 is TGTGCCAGCAGCCCCTCGGACGTCTACGAGCAGTACTTC. This chain connects TRBV6-6 to TRBJ2-5, with unresolved D. The J call is in doubt because the DNA end fits TRBJ2-7 better. Germline CDR1 reads MNHNY; CDR2 reads SVGAGI (reference sequence). This CDR3 has 13 residues.

In its sample, this clonotype was seen many times. V usage is TRBV9 and J usage is TRBJ1-5; the match to TRBD1 covers 7 bases. CDR3 length: 15 residues. V was pared by 0 bases and J by 5 bases, with 5 bases of the junction left unmatched. CDR1 and CDR2 from the germline V gene are SGDLS and YYNGEE. CDR3 sequence: CASSVEGGRDQPQHF. CDR3 sequence (DNA): TGTGCCAGCAGCGTAGAAGGGGGCAGGGATCAGCCCCAGCATTTT.

This rearrangement joins TRBV6-5 to TRBJ1-2; D is uncertain. This CDR3 spans 14 amino acids. CDR1 is MNHEY and CDR2 is SVGAGI in the germline V gene. The germline V and J ends were trimmed by 2 bases and 6 bases, with 13 bases remaining between them. CDR3 sequence reads: CASSYGRSADGYTF. CDR3 nucleotide sequence: TGTGCCAGCAGTTACGGGAGGTCAGCAGATGGCTACACCTTC.

This clonotype has only a few counts. The CDR3 region is CASSFRQGPSSYEQYF. The CDR3 region has the DNA TGCGCCAGCAGCTTTAGGCAGGGGCCTAGCTCCTACGAGCAGTACTTC. The chain uses TRBV5-1 and TRBJ2-5, with D possibly being TRBD1 (6 bases). Gene TRBJ2-7 matches the end of the DNA better, so the J call may be wrong. The CDR3 has 16 residues. The germline V gene has CDR1 SGHRS and CDR2 YFSETQ.

The chain couples TRBV29-1 to TRBJ2-7, with 14 bases identical to TRBD2. CDR3 length: 14 residues. V lost 7 bases to trimming and J lost 6 bases; unmatched junction nucleotides: 8. Germline-derived CDR1 and CDR2 are SQVTM and ANQGSEA. CDR3 DNA sequence: TGCAGCGCTATGGGACTAGCGGGAGTGTTCGAGCAGTACTTC. This gives the protein CSAMGLAGVFEQYF.

This clonotype was seen a few times. The J gene is TRBJ2-1, the V gene TRBV7-2; unclear D gene. Germline V gene sequence: CDR1 SGHTA, CDR2 FQGNSA. The CDR3 runs 16 residues. V lost 5 bases to trimming and J lost 6 bases, with 20 bases between them. The CDR3 reads CASSPTGAYEINEQFF. CDR3 sequence (DNA): TGTGCCAGCAGCCCGACGGGTGCTTATGAAATCAATGAGCAGTTCTTC.

The chain joins TRBV6-1 to TRBJ1-1; D is uncertain. V was cut by 3 bases and J by 5 bases, with 10 bases left in between. This CDR3 is built from 13 residues. The germline CDR1 and CDR2 sequences are MNHNS and SASEGT. The CDR3 DNA reads TGTGCCAGCAGTGAGTGGTTGGGGACTGAAGCTTTCTTT. Its translation is CASSEWLGTEAFF.

The chain couples TRBV7-6 to TRBJ1-4; D gene uncertain. CDR3 size: 17 residues. The V and J ends lost 5 bases and 0 bases respectively, with 16 bases between them. Per germline, CDR1 SGHVS and CDR2 FNYEAQ. Here the CDR3 reads CASSDPSAGATNEKLFF. CDR3 bases: TGTGCCAGCAGCGATCCCTCGGCAGGAGCAACTAATGAAAAACTGTTTTTT.

This chain joins TRBV9 and TRBJ1-2; D unresolved. Between the trimmed V and J ends, which lost 4 bases and 7 bases, there was a span of 14 bases. In germline, CDR1 is SGDLS, CDR2 YYNGEE. CDR3 size: 13 residues. CDR3 amino acids: CASSITSSGGYTF. The CDR3 DNA is TGTGCCAGCAGCATCACAAGTTCGGGTGGCTACACCTTC.